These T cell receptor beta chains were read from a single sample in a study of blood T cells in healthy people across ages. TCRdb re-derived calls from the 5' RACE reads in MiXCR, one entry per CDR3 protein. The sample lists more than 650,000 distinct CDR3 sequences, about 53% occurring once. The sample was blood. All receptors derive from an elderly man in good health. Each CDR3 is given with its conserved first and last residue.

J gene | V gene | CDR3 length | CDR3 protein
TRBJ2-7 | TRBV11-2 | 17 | CASSDRRGHSTSYEQYF
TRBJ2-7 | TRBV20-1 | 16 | CSAREFSGRGSYEQYF
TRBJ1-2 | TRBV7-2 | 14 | CASSSLDSIYGYTF
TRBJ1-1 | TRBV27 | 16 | CASSAWGREQNTEAFF
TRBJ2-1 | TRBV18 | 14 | CASSPQAGFNEQFF
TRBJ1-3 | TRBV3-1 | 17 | CASSQDRAGLPGNTIYF
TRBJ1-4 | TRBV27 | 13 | CASSLIGGRKLFF
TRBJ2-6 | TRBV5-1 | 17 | CASSSRGGFTGANVLTF
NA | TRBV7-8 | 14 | CASISSGKGYEQYF
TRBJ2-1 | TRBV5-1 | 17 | CASSLGVTGTLLDEQFF
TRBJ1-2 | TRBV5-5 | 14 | CASSLASGSYGYTF
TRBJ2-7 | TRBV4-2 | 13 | CASSPQRDHEQYF
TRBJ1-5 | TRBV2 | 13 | CASSTRYNQPQHF
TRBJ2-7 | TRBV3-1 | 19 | CASSPRAAASGSVLNEQYF
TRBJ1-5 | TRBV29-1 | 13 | CSVADSGNQPQHF
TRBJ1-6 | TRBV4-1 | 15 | CASSLGQGVSSPLHF
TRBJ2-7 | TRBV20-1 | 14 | CSARGSAGTYEQYF
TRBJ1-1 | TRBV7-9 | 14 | CASSLIDSNTEAFF
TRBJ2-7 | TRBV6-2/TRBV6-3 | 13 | CASSYGYSYEQYF
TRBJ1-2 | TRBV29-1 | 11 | CSVGDRAGYTF
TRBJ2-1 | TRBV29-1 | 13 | CSGSGTGYNEQFF
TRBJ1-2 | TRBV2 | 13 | CASLGQGADGYTF
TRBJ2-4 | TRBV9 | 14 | CASSGTGGENIQYF
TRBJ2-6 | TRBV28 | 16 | CASSGQGSSGANVLTF
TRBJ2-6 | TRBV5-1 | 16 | CASSLDGGSGANVLTF
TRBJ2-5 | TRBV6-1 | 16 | CASSPSDRGYQETQYF
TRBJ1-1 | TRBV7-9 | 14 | CASTAVRRGTEAFF
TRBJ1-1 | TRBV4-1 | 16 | CASSQAMGLGNTEAFF
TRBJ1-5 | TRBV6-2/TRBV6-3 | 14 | CASRQDRADQPQHF